The 5 T cell receptor beta chains reported below all come from one sample, sequenced in a study of tumor-infiltrating lymphocytes in primary liver carcinoma. The tissue used was unsorted bulk material of about 17-33 mg. RNA and DNA were co-extracted from it with the AllPrep DNA/RNA mini kit. cDNA specific to TCR beta was made from 500 ng of total RNA, with a constant-region primer employed for priming. Slightly modified ARM-PCR with three nested multiplex PCR rounds yielded TCR beta libraries. Investigators reported that the first two PCR rounds, at around 10 cycles each, used TRBV1-TRBV30 forward primers with a C-beta reverse primer. TCRdb recomputed calls from the multiplex PCR reads with MiXCR, one row per CDR3 protein. The repertoire has about 22,000 distinct CDR3 sequences, approximately 80% of them found once; the top ten carry less than 40%. Sequenced input: liver tumor tissue from sampling region 2. The subset here: tumor region T2, inferior pole. The receptors stem from a woman younger than 45 with primary liver carcinoma and hepatitis B virus infection.

CDR3 amino acids: CASSETLPGGAASTGKLFF. CDR3 nucleotide sequence: TGTGCCAGCAGTGAAACCCTTCCCGGGGGCGCCGCGAGCACCGGTAAGCTGTTTTTT. The J gene is TRBJ2-2, the V gene TRBV6-1; D could derive from TRBD1 or TRBD2 (6 bases each). Germline values: CDR1 MNHNS, CDR2 SASEGT. The ends were cut back, 2 bases at V and 12 bases at J, with 31 bases in the middle. The CDR3 consists of 19 residues.

Of note for this clonotype: One end of the junction is discordant with germline, which a read error may explain. The chain employs TRBV28 and TRBJ1-5; 8 bases are a match to TRBD1. The end of the DNA is better explained by TRBJ2-3, so the J call may be wrong. The CDR3 length is 12 residues. Germline values: CDR1 MDHEN, CDR2 SYDVKM. The CDR3 DNA follows: TGTGCCATCAGTGTCCCCGGGACAGGCCAGTATTTT. Translation: CAISVPGTGQYF.

About this clonotype itself: The junction shows a germline mismatch at one end, possibly a read error. The chain uses TRBV6-1 and TRBJ2-4, with D perhaps TRBD2 (6 bases). The germline V gene has CDR1 MNHNS and CDR2 SASEGT. CDR3 length: 17 residues. Here the CDR3 DNA reads TGTGCCACTTGTGGGCGGAGGGTCCGGGCAGCCAAGAACATTCAGTACTTC. The encoded protein is CATCGRRVRAAKNIQYF.

In this sample, this clonotype turned up once. The junction does not match germline at one end; this may be a read error. The CDR3 region has the DNA TGCGCCAGCAGCCAAGATCATATTACTAGCGGGAGGGTAGATGCGCAGTATTTT. It yields the protein CASSQDHITSGRVDAQYF. The V call is TRBV4-1, the J call TRBJ2-3; 13 nucleotides line up with TRBD2. CDR1 and CDR2 (germline): MGHRA, YSYEKL. The length of the CDR3 is 18 residues.

A word on this clonotype: This likely comes from a read error, as the CDR3 has no conserved phenylalanine or tryptophan at its end. No DNA is shown, since the ends of the CDR3 on it are uncertain; the CDR3 is the one TCRdb lists. This sequence joins TRBV30 and TRBJ2-7; the table's D call of TRBD2 was not tested on the DNA. Germline CDR1 reads GTSNPN; CDR2 reads SVGIG (reference sequence). The CDR3 contains 11 residues when both ends are counted. CDR3 residues: CVWRASGRFVD.